This TCR beta chain appears in the sequencing data of a study of blood T cell repertoires in COVID-19. Study context: Nucleic acid was either cDNA or gDNA, and it came from T cells, B-cell-depleted T cells, or PBMCs.

The table came from immunoSEQ multiplex PCR; TCRdb's copy has only in-frame clones and leaves some out. Among under 200,000 clones listed, about four fifths were seen once. This clone was seen more than once but under ten times. V was pared by 5 bases and J by 4 bases, with 11 bases between. The CDR3 has 13 residues. Germline V gene sequence: CDR1 SEHNR, CDR2 FQNEAQ (reference sequence). The chain employs TRBV7-9 and TRBJ1-1; D remains unclear. The sequencing input was peripheral blood. This receptor was taken from a human donor with acute or convalescent COVID-19. The donor label of this sample is uncertain. The CDR3 DNA is TGTGCCAGCAGCCCGGATTGGAGCACTGAAGCTTTCTTT. It translates to CASSPDWSTEAFF.